This TCR beta chain was documented in a study of blood T cell repertoires in COVID-19. Background on the study: PBMCs, B-cell-depleted T cells, or T cells were the source of the cDNA or gDNA that made up the material.

The junction had 9 bases not matched to a gene; V was cut back by 7 bases and J by 0 bases. Per germline, CDR1 LGHDT and CDR2 YNNKEL (reference sequence). The CDR3 covers 16 residues. Here immunoSEQ multiplex PCR was the method, and the copy in TCRdb shows in-frame clones only, minus some. The table shows around 27,000 clones, with 80% to 90% occurring only once. This sequence originates from a man aged 55 to 70 with acute or convalescent COVID-19. Sequencing used peripheral blood. The V call is TRBV3-1 (or the pseudogene TRBV3-2), the J call TRBJ2-3; 8 nucleotides match TRBD1. CDR3 protein: CASTVGDRGSTDTQYF. CDR3 in DNA: TGTGCCAGCACGGTAGGAGACAGGGGAAGCACAGATACGCAGTATTTT.